This is a list of T cell receptor beta chains from one sample in a study of cytomegalovirus exposure and HLA in healthy donors. Produced via immunoSEQ multiplex PCR; TCRdb's table is partial and in-frame only. The sample carries roughly 150,000 clones, around 75% recorded once. The sequenced material came from PBMCs. These receptors all stem from a woman in her twenties or thirties in good health and CMV-seronegative. Both conserved end residues are part of each CDR3. A D gene is named only where the DNA matches it firmly. Rows give clone size only sometimes, using once, few, many, or a class for an expanded clone.

j_gene | v_gene | d_gene | abundance | CDR3aa | CDR3nt
TRBJ2-4 | TRBV6-5 | TRBD1 | . | CASRGQLAKNIQYF | TGTGCCAGCAGGGGACAGCTAGCCAAAAACATTCAGTACTTC
TRBJ1-1 | TRBV28 | . | . | CASSLEGLNTEAFF | TGTGCCAGCAGTTTAGAGGGTTTGAACACTGAAGCTTTCTTT
TRBJ1-2 | TRBV5-1 | . | . | CASISTGQPIDYGYTF | TGCGCCAGCATAAGTACAGGACAGCCAATTGATTATGGCTACACCTTC
TRBJ1-1 | TRBV2 | TRBD1 | . | CASSSSGGEWGNTEAFF | TGTGCCAGCAGTTCCTCAGGGGGCGAATGGGGGAACACTGAAGCTTTCTTT
TRBJ2-1 | TRBV18 | TRBD2 | . | CASSPPSGMLDEQFF | TGTGCCAGCTCACCTCCTAGCGGGATGTTAGATGAGCAGTTCTTC
TRBJ2-3 | TRBV7-9 | TRBD2 | once | CASSPTSSKTSDTQYF | TGTGCCAGCAGCCCGACTAGCTCAAAAACATCAGATACGCAGTATTTT
TRBJ2-5 | TRBV4-2 | . | . | CASSLSRDTWETQYF | TGTGCCAGCAGCCTGAGTCGGGACACCTGGGAGACCCAGTACTTC
TRBJ1-1 | TRBV27 | TRBD1 | . | CASSLTAGDRGPTEAFF | TGTGCCAGCAGTCTTACCGCAGGGGACAGGGGGCCCACTGAAGCTTTCTTT
TRBJ2-7 | TRBV7-3 | . | few | CASSLGRNYEQYF | TGTGCCAGCAGCTTAGGCCGCAACTACGAGCAGTACTTC
TRBJ1-6 | TRBV10-3 | . | . | CAISDQDSSYNSPLHF | TGTGCCATCAGTGACCAAGACAGCTCCTATAATTCACCCCTCCACTTT
TRBJ2-5 | TRBV7-9 | TRBD1 | . | CASSYAPGQGQETQYF | TGTGCCAGCAGCTATGCCCCGGGACAGGGGCAAGAGACCCAGTACTTC
TRBJ1-4 | TRBV19 | . | . | CASSIKGTTNEKLFF | TGTGCCAGTAGTATTAAGGGGACAACTAATGAAAAACTGTTTTTT
TRBJ2-2 | TRBV7-2 | TRBD2 | . | CASSPGLFTGELFF | TGTGCCAGCAGCCCGGGACTATTCACCGGGGAGCTGTTTTTT
TRBJ1-5 | TRBV5-1 | . | . | CASSLDYSNQPQHF | TGCGCCAGCAGCTTGGATTATAGCAATCAGCCCCAGCATTTT
TRBJ2-3 | TRBV14 | TRBD2 | . | CASSPLLASDTQYF | TGTGCCAGCAGCCCACTACTAGCGTCAGATACGCAGTATTTT
TRBJ2-3 | TRBV7-8 | TRBD2 | . | CASSLAGLGQGDTQYF | TGTGCCAGCAGCTTGGCGGGACTAGGGCAGGGAGATACGCAGTATTTT
TRBJ2-5 | TRBV14 | . | . | CASSQDPERLAGPLSQETQYF | TGTGCCAGCAGCCAAGATCCTGAACGTCTGGCAGGGCCCCTGAGCCAAGAGACCCAGTACTTC
TRBJ2-1 | TRBV7-9 | TRBD2 | . | CASSLVAGGNNEQFF | TGTGCCAGCAGCTTAGTAGCGGGGGGGAACAATGAGCAGTTCTTC
TRBJ2-1 | TRBV11-3 | TRBD1 | . | CASSLMGQGVSNEQFF | TGTGCCAGCAGCTTAATGGGACAGGGAGTATCGAATGAGCAGTTCTTC
TRBJ2-3 | TRBV9 | TRBD2 | few | CASTESSGLSTDTQYF | TGTGCCAGCACTGAGTCTAGCGGGCTTAGCACAGATACGCAGTATTTT
TRBJ2-4 | TRBV6-5 | TRBD1 | . | CASSPGQGYIQYF | TGTGCCAGCAGTCCCGGACAGGGGTACATTCAGTACTTC
TRBJ2-1 | TRBV2 | . | . | CASSLLSGTPNEQFF | TGTGCCAGCAGCCTTCTAAGCGGTACTCCAAATGAGCAGTTCTTC
TRBJ1-1 | TRBV29-1 | . | . | CSVDKAVDSTEAFF | TGCAGCGTTGATAAGGCAGTTGACAGCACTGAAGCTTTCTTT
TRBJ2-2 | TRBV9 | TRBD2 | . | CASSLGTSGLNTGELFF | TGTGCCAGCAGCCTCGGGACTAGCGGTTTGAACACCGGGGAGCTGTTTTTT
TRBJ2-7 | TRBV9 | . | once | CASSPHWALTYEQYF | TGTGCCAGCAGCCCCCATTGGGCGCTGACCTACGAGCAGTACTTC
TRBJ2-3 | TRBV7-9 | TRBD1 | . | CASSLTGAADTQYF | TGTGCCAGCAGCTTGACAGGGGCGGCAGATACGCAGTATTTT
TRBJ2-3 | TRBV5-6 | . | . | CASSLDRYTDTQYF | TGTGCCAGCAGCCTGGACAGATACACAGATACGCAGTATTTT
TRBJ2-7 | TRBV27 | . | . | CASSSTAGVGFRHEQYF | TGTGCCAGCAGTTCAACCGCAGGGGTTGGGTTTCGCCACGAGCAGTACTTC
TRBJ2-1 | TRBV6-5 | TRBD1 | once | CASSYRQGGGYNEQFF | TGTGCCAGCAGTTATCGACAGGGGGGGGGCTACAATGAGCAGTTCTTC
TRBJ2-3 | TRBV4-1 | . | few | CASSQDRTSSTDTQYF | TGCGCCAGCAGCCAAGATCGCACTTCTAGCACAGATACGCAGTATTTT
TRBJ2-5 | TRBV6-5 | . | . | CASSSLRSWETQYF | TGTGCCAGCAGTTCTCTCCGGAGCTGGGAGACCCAGTACTTC
TRBJ1-6 | TRBV7-8 | . | . | CASSFNFGQLNSPLHF | TGTGCCAGCAGCTTTAACTTCGGACAGCTTAATTCACCCCTCCACTTT
TRBJ1-6 | TRBV7-2 | . | . | CASTPFHGSPLHF | TGTGCCAGCACCCCATTTCATGGCTCACCCCTCCACTTT
TRBJ1-2 | TRBV6-6 | . | few | CASSYPSGGGYTF | TGTGCCAGCAGTTACCCGTCCGGAGGTGGCTACACCTTC
TRBJ2-2 | TRBV9 | TRBD1 | . | CASSIGTGTNTGELFF | TGTGCCAGCAGCATAGGGACAGGGACGAACACCGGGGAGCTGTTTTTT
TRBJ2-7 | TRBV7-2 | . | few | CASSNTNYEQYF | TGTGCCAGCAGCAACACGAACTACGAGCAGTACTTC
TRBJ1-1 | TRBV18 | . | once | CASSPPNQGNTEAFF | TGTGCCAGCTCACCACCGAATCAGGGGAACACTGAAGCTTTCTTT
TRBJ2-1 | TRBV9 | TRBD2 | . | CASSVGTSGGAYNEQFF | TGTGCCAGCAGCGTAGGGACTAGCGGGGGGGCCTACAATGAGCAGTTCTTC
TRBJ1-5 | TRBV7-8 | TRBD1 | . | CASSTYDRDRGYNQPQHF | TGTGCCAGCAGCACGTATGACCGGGACAGGGGATATAATCAGCCCCAGCATTTT
TRBJ1-4 | TRBV7-2 | . | once | CASSAVNFGQNEKLFF | TGTGCCAGCAGCGCCGTTAATTTTGGACAAAATGAAAAACTGTTTTTT
TRBJ1-1 | TRBV29-1 | . | . | CSVASGDDGTEAFF | TGCAGCGTCGCTTCGGGGGACGATGGCACTGAAGCTTTCTTT
TRBJ1-5 | TRBV28 | . | . | CASSLYNQPQHF | TGTGCCAGCAGTTTATACAACCAGCCCCAGCATTTT
TRBJ1-2 | TRBV5-5 | TRBD1 | . | CASSLEGQGGYTF | TGTGCCAGCAGCTTGGAGGGACAGGGTGGCTACACCTTC
TRBJ2-3 | TRBV28 | . | . | CASVVRGGVPDTQYF | TGTGCCAGCGTCGTTAGGGGGGGAGTGCCAGATACGCAGTATTTT
TRBJ2-5 | TRBV5-1 | TRBD2 | . | CASSLTLAGMETQYF | TGCGCCAGCAGCTTGACGCTAGCGGGAATGGAGACCCAGTACTTC
TRBJ2-1 | TRBV19 | TRBD1 | . | CASTADRRSDEQFF | TGTGCCAGTACCGCGGACAGGAGAAGCGATGAGCAGTTCTTC
TRBJ2-3 | TRBV5-1 | . | . | CASSLLDTDTQYF | TGCGCCAGCAGCTTACTCGACACAGATACGCAGTATTTT
TRBJ1-5 | TRBV29-1 | TRBD1 | . | CSVGDRDQPQHF | TGCAGCGTTGGGGACAGAGATCAGCCCCAGCATTTT
TRBJ2-7 | TRBV9 | TRBD1 | few | CASSKGTGNYEQYF | TGTGCCAGCAGCAAAGGGACAGGGAACTACGAGCAGTACTTC
TRBJ2-3 | TRBV7-3 | TRBD2 | . | CASSLGRGSLTDTQYF | TGTGCCAGCAGCTTAGGTCGCGGGAGCCTTACAGATACGCAGTATTTT
TRBJ2-7 | TRBV6-1 | TRBD1 | . | CASSGGQTIYEQYF | TGTGCCAGCAGTGGGGGACAGACGATCTACGAGCAGTACTTC
TRBJ2-3 | TRBV11-2 | TRBD2 | once | CASSHPQREGGSTDTQYF | TGTGCCAGCAGCCATCCCCAGCGGGAGGGCGGAAGCACAGATACGCAGTATTTT
TRBJ1-3 | TRBV18 | . | . | CASSPADGEWNTIYF | TGTGCCAGCTCACCGGCGGACGGGGAATGGAACACCATATATTTT
TRBJ1-1 | TRBV5-4 | . | . | CASRAWDDRRPFKNTEAFF | TGTGCCAGCAGGGCCTGGGACGACAGGCGCCCCTTTAAGAACACTGAAGCTTTCTTT
TRBJ2-5 | TRBV7-8 | TRBD1 | few | CASSWDREETQYF | TGTGCCAGCAGCTGGGACAGGGAAGAGACCCAGTACTTC